This T cell receptor beta chain was sequenced for a study of T cell responses to AZD1222 COVID-19 vaccine. Assay used: immunoSEQ multiplex PCR; TCRdb lists only in-frame clones, some missing. The sample yields some 88,000 clones, about nine tenths seen once. The V and J ends lost 6 bases and 1 base, in that order; junction bases with no gene match: 2. CDR1 and CDR2 (germline): LNHDA, SQIVND (reference sequence). CDR3 length: 14 residues. Concerning this clone itself: What it binds is not known.

Study-wide points: The span of vaccine-associated CD4 TCRs extended across spike, with dominance at 160-218 and 743-854.

The V and J genes are TRBV19 and TRBJ1-1; 10 bases are shared with TRBD1. The sequencing used peripheral blood, collected 28 days after the second AZD1222 dose. This TCR derives from an adult who received the AZD1222 COVID-19 vaccine. The CDR3 here is CASRTGGTNTEAFF. For the CDR3, the DNA is TGTGCCAGTAGGACAGGGGGCACGAACACTGAAGCTTTCTTT. Full variable domain (rest looked up from reference TRBV19 and TRBJ1-1): DGGITQSPKYLFRKEGQNVTLSCEQNLNHDAMYWYRQDPGQGLRLIYYSQIVNDFQKGDIAEGYSVSREKKESFPLTVTSAQKNPTAFYLCASRTGGTNTEAFFGQGTRLTVV.